The 28 T cell receptor beta chains reported below all come from one sample, sequenced in a study of blood T cell repertoires in COVID-19. Here immunoSEQ multiplex PCR was the method, and the copy in TCRdb shows in-frame clones only, minus some. The sample lists about 160,000 clones; approximately 73% were seen once. Sequencing was performed on peripheral blood. The receptor set was obtained from a woman older than 75 with acute or convalescent COVID-19.

This rearrangement joins TRBV5-1 to TRBJ2-2; 11 bases are shared with TRBD2. The CDR3 covers 14 residues. The J segment lost 4 bases and the V segment lost 7 bases, leaving 3 bases of the junction unmatched. In germline, CDR1 is SGHRS, CDR2 YFSETQ. This CDR3 is CASYLAGGTGELFF. The CDR3 nucleotides read TGCGCCAGCTATCTAGCGGGAGGCACCGGGGAGCTGTTTTTT.

The chain combines TRBV11-1 with TRBJ2-1; 7 positions agree with TRBD1. V was pared by 5 bases and J by 4 bases, with 8 bases of the junction left unmatched. Germline lookup yields CDR1 SGHAT and CDR2 FQDESV (reference sequence). CDR3 length: 15 amino acids. The CDR3 DNA reads as TGTGCCAGCAGCCCAGAGGGGGCCGTATACAATGAGCAGTTCTTC. It encodes CASSPEGAVYNEQFF.

This rearrangement joins TRBV4-3 to TRBJ1-2, with D tentatively TRBD1 (6 bases). Germline V gene sequence: CDR1 LGHNA, CDR2 YSLEER. Trimming removed 4 bases at V and 8 bases at J, with 20 bases between. The CDR3 runs to 15 residues. CDR3 in DNA: TGCGCCAGCAGCCCAAGTGATGGCAGGGGTGGCGGCTACACCTTC. Translation: CASSPSDGRGGGYTF.

J is TRBJ2-3 and V is TRBV19; 10 bases are a match to TRBD1. Germline lookup yields CDR1 LNHDA and CDR2 SQIVND (reference sequence). The CDR3 has 14 residues. V lost 5 bases, J lost 3 bases, and 2 bases stayed unmatched. In nucleotides, the CDR3 is TGTGCCAGTAGTTTGGACAGGGGGACAGATACGCAGTATTTT. It is translated as CASSLDRGTDTQYF.

The rearrangement uses TRBV19 and TRBJ1-1; the D is unclear. CDR1 is LNHDA and CDR2 is SQIVND in the germline V gene (reference sequence). Trimming shortened V by 9 bases and J by 8 bases, and 25 bases separated the two germline ends. This CDR3 region has 15 residues. The DNA of the CDR3 is TGTGCCAGCTCACTTTCCCGCGGGGAGACGAAAGAAGCTTTCTTT. Translation: CASSLSRGETKEAFF.

The chain combines TRBV6-5 with TRBJ1-2; D is undetermined. This CDR3 spans 13 amino acids. The V end was cut by 4 bases, the J end by 6 bases, with 12 bases between. The germline V gene encodes CDR1 MNHEY and CDR2 SVGAGI. CDR3 loop: CASSSPLGDGYTF. As DNA, the CDR3 is TGTGCCAGCAGTTCCCCCCTCGGAGATGGCTACACCTTC.

V gene TRBV7-2 combines with J gene TRBJ1-6, with 7 bases lining up with TRBD1. CDR3 length: 15 residues. V lost 3 bases, J lost 9 bases, and 8 bases stayed unmatched. CDR1 and CDR2 (germline): SGHTA, FQGNSA. CDR3 nucleotides: TGTGCCAGCAGCTTGGGAGTAGCAGGGGGTTCACCCCTCCACTTT. This codes for CASSLGVAGGSPLHF.

V usage is TRBV11-2 and J usage is TRBJ1-2; D gene ambiguous. Germline values: CDR1 SGHAT, CDR2 FQNNGV. The V and J ends lost 2 bases and 2 bases respectively, with 3 bases between them. The CDR3 runs 12 residues. This chain's CDR3 is CASSLSNYGYTF. CDR3 DNA: TGTGCCAGCAGCTTATCAAACTATGGCTACACCTTC.

The rearrangement uses TRBV19 and TRBJ2-7; TRBD1 matches 10 bases. V gave up 6 bases and J gave up 3 bases; unmatched junction bases: 5. This CDR3 spans 14 amino acids. The V gene's germline CDR1 is LNHDA and CDR2 SQIVND (reference sequence). CDR3 protein: CASSGQGGNYEQYF. The CDR3 DNA reads TGTGCCAGTAGCGGACAGGGGGGAAACTACGAGCAGTACTTC.

The chain joins TRBV7-2 to TRBJ2-7; the D gene is possibly TRBD2 (6 bases). Trimming shortened V by 5 bases and J by 1 base, and 12 bases separated the two germline ends. The CDR3 length is 14 residues. CDR1 and CDR2 (germline): SGHTA, FQGNSA. CDR3 in amino acids: CASSPFGGSYEQYF. CDR3 DNA: TGTGCCAGCAGCCCCTTCGGGGGATCCTACGAGCAGTACTTC. Complete variable domain (other parts from reference TRBV7-2 and TRBJ2-7): GAGVSQSPSNKVTEKGKDVELRCDPISGHTALYWYRQSLGQGLEFLIYFQGNSAPDKSGLPSDRFSAERTGGSVSTLTIQRTQQEDSAVYLCASSPFGGSYEQYFGPGTRLTVT.

The CDR3 coding sequence is TGCGCCAGCAGCTCTGGAGGACAGGGAGTAGGTGGAAACACCATATATTTT. Amino acid sequence: CASSSGGQGVGGNTIYF. The chain links TRBV5-1 to TRBJ1-3, with TRBD1 matching 8 bases. CDR3 length: 17 amino acids. J was trimmed by 3 bases and V by 3 bases; bases with no gene match: 11. The germline V gene encodes CDR1 SGHRS and CDR2 YFSETQ. Supplemented by reference TRBV5-1 and TRBJ1-3, the full variable domain reads KAGVTQTPRYLIKTRGQQVTLSCSPISGHRSVSWYQQTPGQGLQFLFEYFSETQRNKGNFPGRFSGRQFSNSRSEMNVSTLELGDSALYLCASSSGGQGVGGNTIYFGEGSWLTVV.

The V and J genes are TRBV6-5 and TRBJ2-1, with D perhaps TRBD1 (5 bases). V lost 6 bases to trimming and J lost 5 bases, with 17 bases between them. This CDR3 contains 15 residues. Germline CDR1 is MNHEY and CDR2 is SVGAGI. CDR3 loop: CASSSTQGRHNEQFF. For the CDR3, the DNA is TGTGCCAGCAGCTCGACCCAGGGTCGGCACAATGAGCAGTTCTTC.

This clone was seen a handful of times. This rearrangement joins TRBV19 to TRBJ1-6, with 7 bases fitting TRBD1. Germline CDR1 is LNHDA and CDR2 is SQIVND (reference sequence). After removal of 9 bases from V and 8 bases from J, the junction contained 13 bases not matched to a gene. CDR3 length: 15 residues. The CDR3 sequence: CASRTEGTAYSPLHF. The CDR3, as DNA: TGTGCCAGCCGAACCGAGGGGACAGCATATTCACCCCTCCACTTT.

V and J are TRBV19 and TRBJ2-2; TRBD1 is a possible D gene (5 bases). This CDR3 is 12 amino acids long. Per germline, CDR1 LNHDA and CDR2 SQIVND (reference sequence). V gave up 6 bases and J gave up 7 bases, with 9 bases separating them. CDR3 DNA: TGTGCCAGTAGGGACATAGTCGGGGAGCTGTTTTTT. Translation: CASRDIVGELFF.

In its sample, this clone was seen a few times. This chain connects TRBV7-2 to TRBJ1-3; 7 positions agree with TRBD1. Germline V gene data show CDR1 as SGHTA and CDR2 as FQGNSA. This CDR3 is built from 18 residues. After removal of 5 bases from V and 4 bases from J, the junction contained 17 bases not matched to a gene. Here the CDR3 reads CASSTTLGESTGGNTIYF. The CDR3 region has the DNA TGTGCCAGCAGCACCACCCTCGGGGAGTCGACAGGGGGAAACACCATATATTTT.

This clone was seen just once. The chain employs TRBV19 and TRBJ2-2; 7 bases agree with TRBD1. The CDR3 totals 15 residues. The germline gives CDR1 LNHDA, CDR2 SQIVND (reference sequence). After removal of 6 bases from V and 1 base from J, the junction contained 5 bases not matched to a gene. The CDR3 nucleotides are TGTGCCAGTAGGCCGACAGGGTTGAACACCGGGGAGCTGTTTTTT. Translated: CASRPTGLNTGELFF.

Turning to this clone: At one end, the junction sequence differs from germline, possibly due to a read error. V and J are TRBV19 and TRBJ1-2; 7 nucleotides line up with TRBD1. This CDR3 comprises 13 residues. Per the germline V gene, CDR1 is LNHDA and CDR2 is SQIVND (reference sequence). The CDR3 DNA is TGTGCCAGTACCCCCATCACTTCCGGGACAGCCTACTTC. Its translation: CASTPITSGTAYF.

The CDR3 sequence is CAIRKEDRRNTEAFF. CDR3 nucleotide sequence: TGTGCCATCAGGAAGGAGGACAGACGGAACACTGAAGCTTTCTTT. This sequence joins TRBV10-3 and TRBJ1-1; weak D call: TRBD1 (6 bases). This CDR3 spans 15 amino acids. Trimming stripped 6 bases from V and 1 base from J, with 15 bases between. Germline CDR1 and CDR2: ENHRY and SYGVKD.

The chain joins TRBV3-1 (or the pseudogene TRBV3-2) to TRBJ1-1; possible D gene TRBD1, 5 bases. V shed 1 base and J shed 7 bases, with 13 bases lying between them. This CDR3 is built from 14 residues. Germline CDR1 LGHDT, CDR2 YNNKEL (reference sequence). The CDR3 protein is CASSQGGPLGEAFF. In DNA form, the CDR3 reads TGTGCCAGCAGCCAAGGGGGCCCGTTGGGTGAAGCTTTCTTT.

The chain recombines TRBV9 with TRBJ1-1, with no clear D. Trimming pared 0 bases from V and 1 base from J, leaving 7 bases between. Germline loops: CDR1 SGDLS, CDR2 YYNGEE. This CDR3 has 14 residues. CDR3 bases: TGTGCCAGCAGCGTAGTTCCAGAGAACACTGAAGCTTTCTTT. It encodes CASSVVPENTEAFF.

A single count supports this clone. CDR3 sequence reads: CASSRDGPDRGSYNEQFF. CDR3 in DNA: TGTGCCAGCAGCCGGGATGGGCCGGACAGGGGTTCCTACAATGAGCAGTTCTTC. The chain links TRBV7-8 to TRBJ2-1; 9 positions agree with TRBD1. Looked up from germline, CDR1 is SGHVS and CDR2 is FQNEAQ. V trimming: 5 bases; J trimming: 1 base; junction bases outside the gene matches: 12. The CDR3 runs 18 residues.

The chain links TRBV20-1 to TRBJ1-1; TRBD1 matches at 10 bases. Germline values: CDR1 DFQATT, CDR2 SNEGSKA (reference sequence). CDR3 length: 11 residues. V shed 5 bases and J 10 bases; nucleotides not matched to a gene: 4. Here the CDR3 DNA reads TGCAGTGCTGACAGGGGGCGGGTAGCTTTCTTT. This encodes CSADRGRVAFF.

This clone was detected only once. This rearrangement joins TRBV3-1 (or the pseudogene TRBV3-2) to TRBJ2-1; 8 bases are shared with TRBD2. V lost 4 bases, J lost 5 bases, and 13 bases stayed unmatched. The CDR3 has 17 amino acids. Germline values: CDR1 LGHDT, CDR2 YNNKEL (reference sequence). CDR3 residues: CASSPTSGPWRDNEQFF. Here the CDR3 DNA reads TGTGCCAGCAGCCCAACTAGCGGCCCATGGAGGGACAATGAGCAGTTCTTC.

DNA of the CDR3: TGTGCCATCACAGACAGGGGGTTGGACACTGAAGCTTTCTTT. This sequence encodes CAITDRGLDTEAFF. The chain uses TRBV10-3 and TRBJ1-1; 9 bases are a match to TRBD1. Trimming at V came to 7 bases and at J to 3 bases, leaving 6 bases not matched to a gene. Per germline, CDR1 ENHRY and CDR2 SYGVKD. The CDR3 covers 14 residues.

The chain combines TRBV7-2 with TRBJ1-2; 10 bases are a match to TRBD1. The CDR3 has 16 residues. V was pared by 5 bases and J by 4 bases, with 10 bases of the junction left unmatched. Germline CDR1 and CDR2: SGHTA and FQGNSA. The CDR3 sequence: CASSPRTGGTTYGYTF. CDR3 bases: TGTGCCAGCAGCCCCCGGACAGGGGGGACAACCTATGGCTACACCTTC.

The chain joins TRBV2 to TRBJ2-2, with 10 bases aligning to TRBD1. CDR3 length: 15 amino acids. With V trimmed by 7 bases and J by 6 bases, 8 bases remained unmatched. Looked up from germline, CDR1 is SNHLY and CDR2 is FYNNEI. The CDR3 bases are TGTGCCAGCAACAAGGGACAGGGGATTGCCGGGGAGCTGTTTTTT. It is translated as CASNKGQGIAGELFF. The entire variable domain, with the rest obtained from reference TRBV2 and TRBJ2-2, is as follows: EPEVTQTPSHQVTQMGQEVILRCVPISNHLYFYWYRQILGQKVEFLVSFYNNEISEKSEIFDDQFSVERPDGSNFTLKIRSTKLEDSAMYFCASNKGQGIAGELFFGEGSRLTVL.

J is TRBJ2-1 and V is TRBV5-1, with 8 bases fitting TRBD2. V dropped 4 bases and J dropped 11; count of bases not matched to a gene: 8. CDR3 length: 13 amino acids. CDR1 and CDR2 from the germline V gene are SGHRS and YFSETQ. The DNA of the CDR3 is TGCGCCAGCAGCCTTCGGGAGGGGCTTCAGCAGTTCTTC. Protein product: CASSLREGLQQFF.

The rearrangement links TRBV5-1 to TRBJ2-7; 7 nucleotides line up with TRBD2. The germline gives CDR1 SGHRS, CDR2 YFSETQ. This CDR3 spans 15 amino acids. After removal of 0 bases from V and 2 bases from J, the junction contained 5 bases not matched to a gene. CDR3 sequence reads: CASSLVGTIPYEQYF. The CDR3 nucleotides are TGCGCCAGCAGCTTGGTAGGGACTATTCCCTACGAGCAGTACTTC. The variable domain in full, completed from reference TRBV5-1 and TRBJ2-7, reads KAGVTQTPRYLIKTRGQQVTLSCSPISGHRSVSWYQQTPGQGLQFLFEYFSETQRNKGNFPGRFSGRQFSNSRSEMNVSTLELGDSALYLCASSLVGTIPYEQYFGPGTRLTVT.